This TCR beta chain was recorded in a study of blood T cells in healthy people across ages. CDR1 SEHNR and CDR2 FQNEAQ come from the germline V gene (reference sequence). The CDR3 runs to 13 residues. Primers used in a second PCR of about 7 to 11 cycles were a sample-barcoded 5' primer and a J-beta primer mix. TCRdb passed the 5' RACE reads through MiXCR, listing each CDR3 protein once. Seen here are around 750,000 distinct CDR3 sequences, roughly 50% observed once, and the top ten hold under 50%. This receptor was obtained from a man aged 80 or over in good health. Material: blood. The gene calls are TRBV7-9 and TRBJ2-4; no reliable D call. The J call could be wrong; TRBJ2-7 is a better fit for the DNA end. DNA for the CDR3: TGTGCCAGCAGCCCAATCCGCGACTACGAGCAGTACTTC. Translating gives CASSPIRDYEQYF.